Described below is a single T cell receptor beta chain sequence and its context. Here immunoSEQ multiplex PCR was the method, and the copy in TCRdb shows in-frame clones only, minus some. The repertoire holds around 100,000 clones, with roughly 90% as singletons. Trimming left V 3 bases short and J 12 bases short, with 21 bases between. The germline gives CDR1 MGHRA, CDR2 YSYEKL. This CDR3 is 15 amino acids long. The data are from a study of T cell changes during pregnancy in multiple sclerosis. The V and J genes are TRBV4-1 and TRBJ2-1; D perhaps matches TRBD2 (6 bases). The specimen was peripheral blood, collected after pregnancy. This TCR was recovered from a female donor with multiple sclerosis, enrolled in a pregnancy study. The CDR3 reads CASSQAVRDLTLQFF. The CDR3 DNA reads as TGCGCCAGCAGCCAGGCAGTCCGGGACTTAACCTTGCAGTTCTTC.